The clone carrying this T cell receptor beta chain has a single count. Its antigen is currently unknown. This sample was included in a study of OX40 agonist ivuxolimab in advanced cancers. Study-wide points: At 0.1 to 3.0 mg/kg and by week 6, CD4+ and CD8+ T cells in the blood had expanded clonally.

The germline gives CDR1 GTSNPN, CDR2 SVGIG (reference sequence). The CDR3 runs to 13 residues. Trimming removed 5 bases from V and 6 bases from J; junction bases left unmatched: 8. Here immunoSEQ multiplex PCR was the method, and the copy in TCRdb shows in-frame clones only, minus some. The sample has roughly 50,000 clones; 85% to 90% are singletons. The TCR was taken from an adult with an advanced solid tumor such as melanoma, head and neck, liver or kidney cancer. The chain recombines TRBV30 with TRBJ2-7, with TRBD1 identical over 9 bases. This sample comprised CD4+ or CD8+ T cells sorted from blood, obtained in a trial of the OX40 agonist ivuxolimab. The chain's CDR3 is CAWSRTGEGEQYF. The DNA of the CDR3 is TGTGCCTGGTCCCGGACAGGGGAGGGCGAGCAGTACTTC. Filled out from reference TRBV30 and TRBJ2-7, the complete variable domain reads SQTIHQWPATLVQPVGSPLSLECTVEGTSNPNLYWYRQAAGRGLQLLFYSVGIGQISSEVPQNLSASRPQDRQFILSSKKLLLSDSGFYLCAWSRTGEGEQYFGPGTRLTVT.